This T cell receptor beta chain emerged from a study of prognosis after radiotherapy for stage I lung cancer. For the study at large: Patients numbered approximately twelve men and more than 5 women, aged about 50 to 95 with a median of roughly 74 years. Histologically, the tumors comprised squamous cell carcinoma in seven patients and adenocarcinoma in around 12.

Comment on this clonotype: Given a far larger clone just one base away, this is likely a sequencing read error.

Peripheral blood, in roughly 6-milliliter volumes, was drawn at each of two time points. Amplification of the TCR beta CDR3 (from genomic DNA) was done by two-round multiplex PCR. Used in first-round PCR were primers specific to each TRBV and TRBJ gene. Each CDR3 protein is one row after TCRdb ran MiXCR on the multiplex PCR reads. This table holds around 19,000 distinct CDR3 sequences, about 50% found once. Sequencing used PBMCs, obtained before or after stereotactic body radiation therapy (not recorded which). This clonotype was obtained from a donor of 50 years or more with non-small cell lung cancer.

The CDR3 reads CASSSSWTIPQAGEQFF. The CDR3 DNA sequence: TGTGCCAGCAGTTCTTCCTGGACTATCCCCCAGGCGGGGGAGCAGTTCTTC. The V call is TRBV6-8, the J call TRBJ2-1; TRBD2 is a possible D gene (6 bases). The CDR3 is 17 amino acids. The germline CDR1 and CDR2 sequences are MNHGY and SAAAGT. The V gene lost 4 bases and the J gene lost 10 bases, with 26 bases spanning the gap.